Shown below are 14 T cell receptor beta chains from a single sample sequenced in a study of shared clonotypes between healthy human individuals (dated by TCRdb to 2019 to 2021). The library was prepared using the immunoSEQ multiplex PCR assay. This is the immuneACCESS table as TCRdb keeps it, with only in-frame sequences that have V and J called. A part of the clones is gone; compared with another copy, unresolved V genes explain less than half, and the rest is unexplained. This sample is represented by about 1.4 million clones; roughly 96% of them were singletons. The ten largest clones represent roughly 1.1% of the sample. The sequencing sample was made of naive CD4+ T cells sorted from blood. Reading the label with the study, this specimen's cell subset or site is: CD45RA+ positively selected. These receptors were collected from a man aged 30 to 45 in good health.

The V call is TRBV29-1, the J call TRBJ2-7; 9 bases match TRBD2. Trimming cost V 4 bases and J 2 bases; bases outside gene matches: 3. Germline loops: CDR1 SQVTM, CDR2 ANQGSEA. The CDR3 length is 13 residues. The CDR3 DNA reads as TGCAGCGTTGGGGTAGCGGGAGCCTACGAGCAGTACTTC. Protein product: CSVGVAGAYEQYF.

This chain links TRBV6-1 with TRBJ2-2; TRBD1 matches 9 bases. After removal of 5 bases from V and 6 bases from J, the junction contained 7 bases not matched to a gene. The CDR3 consists of 15 residues. Germline CDR1 MNHNS, CDR2 SASEGT. CDR3: CASSPGQGLPGELFF. CDR3 in DNA: TGTGCCAGCAGTCCGGGACAGGGTTTACCCGGGGAGCTGTTTTTT.

The V and J genes are TRBV28 and TRBJ2-7; 7 positions match TRBD1. The CDR3 consists of 15 residues. The V and J ends lost 3 bases and 1 base, in that order; junction bases with no gene match: 6. The germline CDR1 and CDR2 sequences are MDHEN and SYDVKM. The CDR3 sequence: CASSFLGQLSYEQYF. The CDR3 nucleotides are TGTGCCAGCAGTTTTTTGGGACAGTTGTCCTACGAGCAGTACTTC.

Concerning this clone itself: At the DNA level, this CDR3 is encoded by other sequences in the same sample as well. CDR3 sequence reads: CASSQVPRGNTGELFF. In nucleotides, the CDR3 is TGCGCCAGCAGCCAAGTGCCCAGGGGGAACACCGGGGAGCTGTTTTTT. The chain joins TRBV4-1 to TRBJ2-2, with D perhaps matching TRBD1 (6 bases). The V end lost 1 base, the J end lost 1 base, and 10 bases lay between the germline ends. Germline lookup yields CDR1 MGHRA and CDR2 YSYEKL. CDR3 length: 16 residues.

The rearrangement uses TRBV28 and TRBJ1-2, with D tentatively TRBD1 (6 bases). The V gene's germline CDR1 is MDHEN and CDR2 SYDVKM. The CDR3 has 15 amino acids. Trimming pared 5 bases from V and 4 bases from J, leaving 17 bases between. In DNA form, the CDR3 reads TGTGCCAGCAGTCCTCACAGGGAAGGAGCCTATGGCTACACCTTC. Protein: CASSPHREGAYGYTF.

The chain uses TRBV5-3 and TRBJ2-3; 10 nucleotides line up with TRBD2. TRBV5-3 is reported as an ORF; its role is uncertain. V lost 3 bases and J lost 3; bases outside the gene matches: 10. This CDR3 comprises 17 residues. CDR3 coding DNA: TGTGCCAGAAGCTCGCCGTCCACTAGCGGGATTACAGATACGCAGTATTTT. This encodes CARSSPSTSGITDTQYF.

This clone was recorded only once. The CDR3 sequence is CASSSGGGNEQFF. DNA of the CDR3: TGTGCCAGCAGCTCCGGGGGGGGCAATGAGCAGTTCTTC. The rearrangement links TRBV11-3 to TRBJ2-1; the match to TRBD2 covers 8 bases. Germline V gene lookup returns CDR1 SGHNT and CDR2 YENEEA. The CDR3 loop spans 13 amino acids. The V and J ends lost 4 bases and 6 bases, in that order; junction bases with no gene match: 2.

The rearrangement links TRBV11-2 to TRBJ2-3; possible D gene TRBD2, 5 bases. Trimming stripped 2 bases from V and 5 bases from J, with 11 bases between. The germline gives CDR1 SGHAT, CDR2 FQNNGV. The CDR3 length is 14 residues. Here the CDR3 reads CASSLRGRGDTQYF. The CDR3 DNA reads as TGTGCCAGCAGCTTACGAGGGAGAGGAGATACGCAGTATTTT.

In its sample, this clone was seen once. This chain joins TRBV15 and TRBJ2-7; tentative D call: TRBD2 (5 bases). Germline V lookup: CDR1 LNHNV, CDR2 YYDKDF (reference sequence). V was shortened by 8 bases and J by 3 bases, with 14 bases between the two germline ends. The CDR3 contains 13 residues. DNA of the CDR3: TGTGCCACCGTCCGGGGTGTGGGCTACGAGCAGTACTTC. Amino acids: CATVRGVGYEQYF.

The CDR3, as DNA: TGTGCCAGCAGAAGGGACAGTAAAAACATTCAGTACTTC. It codes for CASRRDSKNIQYF. The V and J genes are TRBV27 and TRBJ2-4; 7 bases are a match to TRBD1. This CDR3 comprises 13 residues. V shed 6 bases and J 4 bases; nucleotides not matched to a gene: 3. Per germline, CDR1 MNHEY and CDR2 SMNVEV (reference sequence).

V is TRBV5-4 and J is TRBJ2-7, with 9 nucleotides matching TRBD2. From germline, CDR1 is SGHNT and CDR2 YYREEE (reference sequence). The CDR3 length is 16 residues. With V trimmed by 5 bases and J by 3 bases, 12 bases remained unmatched. DNA for the CDR3: TGTGCCAGCAGTATCCGGGTAGCGGGAGCCCTCTACGAGCAGTACTTC. Amino acids: CASSIRVAGALYEQYF.

The rearrangement uses TRBV7-9 and TRBJ2-7; D gene unclear. V was clipped by 1 base and J by 4 bases, with 11 bases between them. The CDR3 has 14 amino acids. Germline V lookup: CDR1 SEHNR, CDR2 FQNEAQ (reference sequence). The CDR3 coding sequence is TGTGCCAGCAGCTTAGTCGGCAGGCGATACGAGCAGTACTTC. Translated: CASSLVGRRYEQYF.

The chain combines TRBV7-9 with TRBJ2-2, with D perhaps being TRBD1 or TRBD2 (5 bases each). V dropped 3 bases and J dropped 7 bases, with 15 bases sitting between them. The CDR3 spans 15 residues. The germline V gene encodes CDR1 SEHNR and CDR2 FQNEAQ (reference sequence). In DNA form, the CDR3 reads TGTGCCAGCAGCTTCAGGGAGAGTTTCGGCGGGGAGCTGTTTTTT. Its protein is CASSFRESFGGELFF. Together with reference TRBV7-9 and TRBJ2-2, the CDR3 gives the full variable domain: DTGVSQNPRHKITKRGQNVTFRCDPISEHNRLYWYRQTLGQGPEFLTYFQNEAQLEKSRLLSDRFSAERPKGSFSTLEIQRTEQGDSAMYLCASSFRESFGGELFFGEGSRLTVL.

The chain joins TRBV5-1 to TRBJ2-7; 12 bases agree with TRBD2. The CDR3 sequence is 19 residues long. Trimming cost V 1 base and J 2 bases; bases outside gene matches: 13. The germline V gene has CDR1 SGHRS and CDR2 YFSETQ. The CDR3 DNA follows: TGCGCCAGCAGCTTGATATTTCCAGGGACTAGCGGGCCGACCTACGAGCAGTACTTC. Protein: CASSLIFPGTSGPTYEQYF.